The 17 T cell receptor beta chains in this list originate from one sample, sequenced in a study of molecular identifiers for immune sequencing clone quantification. Each CDR3 protein gets one entry after TCRdb re-called the PCR reads with MiXCR. Of around 43,000 distinct CDR3 sequences listed, less than 20% are singletons. What was sequenced was naive CD8+ T cells from blood, with Jurkat cell RNA spiked in. Described subset: FACS-sorted CD8+CD4-CCR7+CD45RA+ naive T cells. The receptors were gathered from a human donor in good health. Some libraries in this study had Jurkat cell RNA spiked in.

This clonotype was found many times. The V call is TRBV20-1, the J call TRBJ2-2, with D perhaps TRBD2 (6 bases). The CDR3 is 15 residues long. With 1 base removed from V and 0 bases from J, the gap between germline ends came to 9 bases. In germline, CDR1 is DFQATT, CDR2 SNEGSKA (reference sequence). The CDR3 reads CSARGPGANTGELFF. The CDR3 DNA sequence: TGCAGTGCTAGAGGGCCGGGGGCGAACACCGGGGAGCTGTTTTTT.

There are many counts of this clonotype. J is TRBJ2-1 and V is TRBV29-1, with 10 bases aligning to TRBD1. The CDR3 has 18 residues. Losses at the gene ends were 1 base for V and 0 bases for J; bases not matched to a gene: 9. Looked up from germline, CDR1 is SQVTM and CDR2 is ANQGSEA. The CDR3 DNA is TGCAGCGTTGAAGGTAGGACAGGGGGAAGGAGCTCCTACAATGAGCAGTTCTTC. Translating gives CSVEGRTGGRSSYNEQFF.

The chain joins TRBV5-3 to TRBJ2-7, with 14 positions matching TRBD2. TRBV5-3 is placed among ORFs of uncertain function. Trimming at V came to 8 bases and at J to 7 bases, leaving 14 bases not matched to a gene. The CDR3 loop spans 16 amino acids. CDR3 sequence: CASSPWTSGRFREQYF. In nucleotides, the CDR3 is TGTGCCAGCAGCCCGTGGACTAGCGGGAGGTTTCGGGAGCAGTACTTC.

There are many counts of this clonotype. The chain combines TRBV5-4 with TRBJ2-4; D is possibly TRBD1 (5 bases). Trimming took 4 bases from V and 8 from J, leaving 16 bases between them. This CDR3 has 14 amino acids. CDR1 SGHNT and CDR2 YYREEE come from the germline V gene (reference sequence). CDR3 sequence (DNA): TGTGCCAGCAGCCCAACGGACATGAGCGACATTCAGTACTTC. It specifies CASSPTDMSDIQYF. Complete variable domain (other parts from reference TRBV5-4 and TRBJ2-4): ETGVTQSPTHLIKTRGQQVTLRCSSQSGHNTVSWYQQALGQGPQFIFQYYREEENGRGNFPPRFSGLQFPNYSSELNVNALELDDSALYLCASSPTDMSDIQYFGAGTRLSVL.

The table lists this clonotype with many counts. The chain combines TRBV30 with TRBJ2-3; 7 nucleotides align to TRBD2. The CDR3 consists of 15 residues. In germline, CDR1 is GTSNPN, CDR2 SVGIG (reference sequence). The V segment lost 0 bases and the J segment 1 base; nucleotides outside the gene matches: 4. CDR3 region: CAWSVGGGGTDTQYF. CDR3 bases: TGTGCCTGGAGTGTGGGGGGAGGGGGCACAGATACGCAGTATTTT.

This clonotype was counted once. CDR3 residues: CSVEQGPNTEAFF. CDR3 nucleotides: TGCAGCGTTGAACAGGGACCGAACACTGAAGCTTTCTTT. The chain has TRBV29-1 and TRBJ1-1, with a possible D match to TRBD1 (5 bases). Per germline, CDR1 SQVTM and CDR2 ANQGSEA. This CDR3 comprises 13 residues. Trimming stripped 2 bases from V and 1 base from J, with 8 bases between.

Of note for this clonotype: This may come from a read error, since a much larger clone is one base off. This chain connects TRBV18 to TRBJ2-1, with a possible D match to TRBD1 (5 bases). The CDR3 contains 13 residues. Germline values: CDR1 KGHSH, CDR2 LQKENI. DNA for the CDR3: TGTGCCAGCTTACCACGGGTACAGGATGAGCAGTTCTTC. It translates to CASLPRVQDEQFF. Full variable domain (remainder filled in from reference TRBV18 and TRBJ2-1): NAGVMQNPRHLVRRRGQEARLRCSPMKGHSHVYWYRQLPEEGLKFMVYLQKENIIDESGMPKERFSAEFPKEGPSILRIQQVVRGDSAAYFCASLPRVQDEQFFGPGTRLTVL.

This clonotype has ten or more counts. V is TRBV6-6 and J is TRBJ2-1; D could derive from TRBD1 or TRBD2 (5 bases each). Between the trimmed V and J ends, which lost 5 bases and 8 bases, there was a span of 13 bases. The germline gives CDR1 MNHNY, CDR2 SVGAGI (reference sequence). The CDR3 consists of 13 residues. The DNA for the CDR3 is TGTGCCAGCAGTACGGGACGCTGGGATGAGCAGTTCTTC. Its protein product is CASSTGRWDEQFF.

This clonotype has ten or more counts. The V and J genes are TRBV30 and TRBJ2-2; no firm D call. The germline V and J ends were trimmed by 2 bases and 4 bases, with 5 bases remaining between them. CDR1 is GTSNPN and CDR2 is SVGIG in the germline V gene (reference sequence). This CDR3 has 12 residues. CDR3 DNA: TGTGCCTGGAGTTGGTTCACCGGGGAGCTGTTTTTT. Translation: CAWSWFTGELFF.

This clonotype was picked up many times. The chain links TRBV12-3 or TRBV12-4 to TRBJ2-7, with TRBD1 matching over 7 bases. The CDR3 consists of 16 residues. V lost 6 bases and J lost 3; bases outside the gene matches: 14. CDR3 nucleotides: TGTGCCAGCAGCCCCGACAGGGCCTTATTCTTCTACGAGCAGTACTTC. Its protein is CASSPDRALFFYEQYF.

This clonotype showed up just a few times. The chain has TRBV11-2 and TRBJ2-7; no clear D gene. Germline CDR1 SGHAT, CDR2 FQNNGV. The CDR3 totals 11 residues. The V end was cut by 0 bases, the J end by 3 bases, with 0 bases between. This CDR3 reads CASSLDYEQYF. The CDR3 DNA reads TGTGCCAGCAGCTTAGACTACGAGCAGTACTTC.

By proportion, this clonotype is medium-sized (0.01 to 0.1%). The rearrangement uses TRBV29-1 and TRBJ2-5, with D tentatively TRBD1 (6 bases). There are 15 residues in the CDR3. Trimming pared 3 bases from V and 1 base from J, leaving 15 bases between. Germline CDR1 is SQVTM and CDR2 is ANQGSEA. The CDR3 loop reads CSVDSPRGIQETQYF. CDR3 sequence (DNA): TGCAGCGTTGACTCCCCCAGGGGAATCCAAGAGACCCAGTACTTC.

This chain connects TRBV7-8 to TRBJ2-5, with 7 positions matching TRBD2. The CDR3 contains 14 residues. Germline-derived CDR1 and CDR2 are SGHVS and FQNEAQ. With 5 bases clipped from V and 1 base from J, the junction kept 4 bases outside the gene matches. CDR3 sequence (DNA): TGTGCCAGCAGCCCGAGCGGGGCCCAAGAGACCCAGTACTTC. Encoded protein: CASSPSGAQETQYF.

Many counts were recorded for this clonotype. The rearrangement uses TRBV3-1 and TRBJ2-4, with D maybe TRBD1 (5 bases). The V gene lost 3 bases and the J gene lost 11 bases, with 14 bases spanning the gap. Germline V gene sequence: CDR1 LGHDT, CDR2 YNNKEL (reference sequence). CDR3 length: 13 residues. This chain's CDR3 is CASSHPDSPLQYF. The CDR3 DNA is TGTGCCAGCAGCCACCCCGACAGTCCCCTTCAGTACTTC.

This clonotype was observed many times. The chain joins TRBV7-9 to TRBJ1-1, with D possibly matching TRBD1 (6 bases). The ends were cut back, 0 bases at V and 7 bases at J, with 6 bases in the middle. CDR3 length: 12 residues. Germline V CDR1 and CDR2: SEHNR, FQNEAQ (reference sequence). The CDR3 sequence: CASSLAGGEAFF. DNA of the CDR3: TGTGCCAGCAGCTTAGCAGGGGGTGAAGCTTTCTTT.

About this clonotype itself: Being one base from a much bigger clone, this may be a read error. The chain has TRBV4-1 and TRBJ1-2; tentatively, D is TRBD1 (6 bases). V dropped 4 bases and J dropped 6 bases, with 18 bases sitting between them. The V gene's germline CDR1 is MGHRA and CDR2 YSYEKL. This CDR3 spans 15 amino acids. The CDR3 coding sequence is TGCGCCAGCAGCCCCAGGGACATGGGTGACCATGGCTACACCTTC. Translation: CASSPRDMGDHGYTF.

In this sample, this clonotype turned up many times. The chain joins TRBV19 to TRBJ2-3, with 8 bases lining up with TRBD1. After removal of 11 bases from V and 0 bases from J, the junction contained 4 bases not matched to a gene. Germline V CDR1 and CDR2: LNHDA, SQIVND (reference sequence). The CDR3 is made up of 13 amino acids. CDR3 loop: CADHRGSTDTQYF. CDR3 DNA: TGTGCCGACCACAGGGGGAGCACAGATACGCAGTATTTT.